This TCR beta chain stems from a study of OX40 agonist ivuxolimab in advanced cancers. Describing the broader study: The costimulatory receptor OX40 (CD134) was targeted by ivuxolimab, a fully human IgG2 agonistic monoclonal antibody. Prior anti-PD-1, anti-PD-L1 or anti-CTLA-4 therapy was permitted, and 35% to 40% of dose-escalation patients had received checkpoint inhibitors. The purpose of peripheral TCRbeta sequencing was to test whether ivuxolimab changed TCR sequence diversity and led to clonal T-cell expansion. The monotherapy dose-escalation portion (N of about 50 patients) of the phase I ivuxolimab trial is reported in the paper. Of the 50 or so patients in dose escalation, about 20 had hepatocellular carcinoma, some 15 had melanoma, 9 had renal cell carcinoma and 9 had head and neck cancer. Partial responses occurred in three dose-escalation patients: two with cutaneous melanoma and one with hepatocellular carcinoma. Intravenous ivuxolimab was administered to patients every 2 weeks at six dose levels: 0.01, 0.1, 0.3, 1.5, 3 and 10 mg/kg. In the dose-escalation cohort, over 65% of patients were male, and the mean age was approximately 55 years, with a range of roughly 20 to 80. The study at large found these results: Partial responders in the 0.1-3.0 mg/kg groups had among the lowest normalized peripheral clonal expansion, especially among CD8+ T cells. On average, CD8+ T cells showed more expanded clones than CD4+ T cells after ivuxolimab. Low levels of normalized T-cell clonal expansion were also seen in some patients who did not respond. The antigen specificity of the clonally expanded peripheral T cells was not determined. At doses from 0.1 to 3.0 mg/kg, clonal expansion was seen in both CD4+ and CD8+ blood T cells between baseline and week 6.

Patients with autoimmune disease history or receiving systemic immunosuppression were excluded from the trial. Peripheral blood for TCR sequencing was collected from all dose cohorts at baseline, on cycle 4 day 1, and on cycle 7 day 1. Samples were obtained from an open-label, multicenter, first-in-human phase I dose-escalation trial of ivuxolimab. The trial enrolled adults with locally advanced or metastatic head and neck squamous cell, hepatocellular, melanoma or renal cell carcinoma. CD4+ and CD8+ T cells were sorted separately from peripheral blood before TCR sequencing. Regarding this clone: The target of this receptor is not known. Per-base quality was not reported, and no clone a single base away is much larger than it.

Genomic DNA was extracted from sorted cells for sequencing of the TCRbeta CDR3 region. The immunoSEQ Assay was used for sequencing of TCRbeta CDR3 regions. The table comes from immuneACCESS by way of TCRdb, which keeps in-frame sequences with V and J called. Part of the clones is missing from these tables; in studies checked, under half for an unresolved V gene and the rest for unknown reasons. This sample holds about 46,000 clones; around nine tenths were observed only once. Clones ranked in the top ten supply approximately 10% of the sample. This sample comprised CD4+ or CD8+ T cells sorted from blood, obtained in a trial of the OX40 agonist ivuxolimab. This TCR came from an adult with an advanced solid tumor such as melanoma, head and neck, liver or kidney cancer.

The CDR3 region: CANPTTVSGDTEAFF. The nucleotide sequence is TGTGCCAACCCGACGACAGTCTCTGGGGACACTGAAGCTTTCTTT. The chain links TRBV2 with TRBJ1-1; TRBD1 is possibly the D segment (5 matching bases). The CDR3 runs 15 residues from the cysteine to the phenylalanine. Only the CDR3 part of the read is kept: 45 bases, read in frame from the first base. The junction carries 21 bases between V and J, which are trimmed by 10 bases and 3 bases respectively. CDR1 and CDR2, per the germline V gene, are SNHLY and FYNNEI.